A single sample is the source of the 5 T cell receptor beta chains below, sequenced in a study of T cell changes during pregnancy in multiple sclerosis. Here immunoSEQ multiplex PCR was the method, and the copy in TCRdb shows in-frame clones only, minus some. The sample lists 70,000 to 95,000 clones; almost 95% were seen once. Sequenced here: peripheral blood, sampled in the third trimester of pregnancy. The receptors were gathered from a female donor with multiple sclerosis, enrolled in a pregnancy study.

CDR3 residues: CASAGGMQDQPQHF. The CDR3 nucleotides read TGTGCCAGCGCAGGGGGCATGCAGGATCAGCCCCAGCATTTT. This chain uses TRBV7-9 with TRBJ1-5; 8 nucleotides match TRBD1. The V gene end was trimmed by 8 bases and the J gene end by 5 bases; junction bases not matched to a gene: 8. The CDR3 is made up of 14 amino acids. Germline values: CDR1 SEHNR, CDR2 FQNEAQ (reference sequence).

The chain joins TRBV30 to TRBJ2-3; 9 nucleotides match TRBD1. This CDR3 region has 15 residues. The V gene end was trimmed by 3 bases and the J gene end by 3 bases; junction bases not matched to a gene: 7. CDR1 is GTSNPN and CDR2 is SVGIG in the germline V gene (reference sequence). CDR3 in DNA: TGTGCCTGGAGCGCAGGGACAGGGAAGACAGATACGCAGTATTTT. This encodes CAWSAGTGKTDTQYF.

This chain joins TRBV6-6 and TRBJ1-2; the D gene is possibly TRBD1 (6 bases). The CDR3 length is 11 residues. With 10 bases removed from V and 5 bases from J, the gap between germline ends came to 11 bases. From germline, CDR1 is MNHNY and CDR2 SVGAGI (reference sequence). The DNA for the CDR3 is TGTGCCACCAGGACAGTGTATGGCTACACCTTC. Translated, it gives CATRTVYGYTF.

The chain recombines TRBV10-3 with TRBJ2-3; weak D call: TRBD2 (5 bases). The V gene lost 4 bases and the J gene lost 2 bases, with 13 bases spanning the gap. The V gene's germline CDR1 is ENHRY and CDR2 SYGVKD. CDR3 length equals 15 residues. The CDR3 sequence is CAISVGLLVTDTQYF. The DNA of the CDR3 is TGTGCCATCAGTGTAGGGCTACTAGTCACAGATACGCAGTATTTT.

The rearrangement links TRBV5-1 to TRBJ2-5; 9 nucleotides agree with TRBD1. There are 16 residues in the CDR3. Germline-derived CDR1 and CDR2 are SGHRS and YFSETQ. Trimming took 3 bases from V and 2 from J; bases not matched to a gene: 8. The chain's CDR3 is CASSSRDREWQETQYF. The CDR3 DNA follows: TGCGCCAGCAGCTCCCGGGACAGGGAATGGCAAGAGACCCAGTACTTC.